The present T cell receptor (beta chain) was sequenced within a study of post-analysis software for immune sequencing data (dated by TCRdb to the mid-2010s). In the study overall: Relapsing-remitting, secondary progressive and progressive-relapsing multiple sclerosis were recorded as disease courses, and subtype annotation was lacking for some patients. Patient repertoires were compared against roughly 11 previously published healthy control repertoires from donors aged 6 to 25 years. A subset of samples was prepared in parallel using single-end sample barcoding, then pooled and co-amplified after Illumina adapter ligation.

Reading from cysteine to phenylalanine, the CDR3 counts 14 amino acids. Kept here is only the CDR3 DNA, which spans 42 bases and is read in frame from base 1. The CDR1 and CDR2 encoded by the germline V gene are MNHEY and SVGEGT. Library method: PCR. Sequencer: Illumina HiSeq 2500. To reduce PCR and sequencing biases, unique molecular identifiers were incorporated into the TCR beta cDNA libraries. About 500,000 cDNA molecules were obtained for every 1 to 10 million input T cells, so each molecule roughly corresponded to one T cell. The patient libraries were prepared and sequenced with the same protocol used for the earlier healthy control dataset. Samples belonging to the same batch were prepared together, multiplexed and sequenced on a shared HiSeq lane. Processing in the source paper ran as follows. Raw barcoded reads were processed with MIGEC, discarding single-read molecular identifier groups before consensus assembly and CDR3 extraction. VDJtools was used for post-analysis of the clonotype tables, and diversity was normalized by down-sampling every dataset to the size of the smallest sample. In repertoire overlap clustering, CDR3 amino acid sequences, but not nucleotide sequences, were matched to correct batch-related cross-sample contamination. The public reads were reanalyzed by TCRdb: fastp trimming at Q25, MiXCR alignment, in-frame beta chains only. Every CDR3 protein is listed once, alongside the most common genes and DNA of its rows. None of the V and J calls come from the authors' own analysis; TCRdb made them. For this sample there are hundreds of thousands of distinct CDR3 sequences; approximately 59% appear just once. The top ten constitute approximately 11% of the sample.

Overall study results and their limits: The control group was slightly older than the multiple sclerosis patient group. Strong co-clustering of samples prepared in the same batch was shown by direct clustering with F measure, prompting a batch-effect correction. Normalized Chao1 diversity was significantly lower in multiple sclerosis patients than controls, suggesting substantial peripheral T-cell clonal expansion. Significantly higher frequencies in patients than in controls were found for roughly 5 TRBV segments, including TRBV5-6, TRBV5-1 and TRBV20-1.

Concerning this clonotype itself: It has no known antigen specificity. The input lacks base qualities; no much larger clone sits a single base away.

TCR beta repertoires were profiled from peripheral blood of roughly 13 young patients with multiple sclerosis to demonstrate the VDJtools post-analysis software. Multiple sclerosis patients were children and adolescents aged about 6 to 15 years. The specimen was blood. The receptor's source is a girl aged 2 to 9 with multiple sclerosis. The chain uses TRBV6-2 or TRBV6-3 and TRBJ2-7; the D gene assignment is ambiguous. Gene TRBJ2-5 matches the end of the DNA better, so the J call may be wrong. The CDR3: CASSYSNPQETQYF. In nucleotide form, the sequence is TGTGCCAGCAGTTACTCGAACCCGCAAGAGACCCAGTACTTC.